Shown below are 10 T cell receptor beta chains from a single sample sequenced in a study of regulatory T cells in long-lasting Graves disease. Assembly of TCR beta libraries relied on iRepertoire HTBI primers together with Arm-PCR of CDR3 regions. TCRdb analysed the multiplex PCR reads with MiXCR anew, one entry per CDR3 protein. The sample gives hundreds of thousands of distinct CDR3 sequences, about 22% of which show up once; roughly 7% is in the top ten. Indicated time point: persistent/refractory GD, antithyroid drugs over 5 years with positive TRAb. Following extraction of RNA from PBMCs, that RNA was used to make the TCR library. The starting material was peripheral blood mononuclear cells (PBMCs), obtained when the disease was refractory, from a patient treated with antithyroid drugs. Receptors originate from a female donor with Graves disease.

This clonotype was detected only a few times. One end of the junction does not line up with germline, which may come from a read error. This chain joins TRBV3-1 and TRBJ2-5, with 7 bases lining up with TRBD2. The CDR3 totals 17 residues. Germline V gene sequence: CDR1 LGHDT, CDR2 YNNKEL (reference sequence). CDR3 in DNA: TGTGCCGGCAGCCAAGATCCCCCCAGCGGGATTCAAGAGACCCAGTACTTC. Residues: CAGSQDPPSGIQETQYF.

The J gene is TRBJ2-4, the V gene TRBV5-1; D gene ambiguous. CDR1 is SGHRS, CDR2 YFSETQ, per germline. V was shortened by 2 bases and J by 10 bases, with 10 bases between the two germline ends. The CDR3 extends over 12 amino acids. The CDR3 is CASSLLPGIQYF. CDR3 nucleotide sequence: TGCGCCAGCAGCTTACTACCTGGGATTCAGTACTTC.

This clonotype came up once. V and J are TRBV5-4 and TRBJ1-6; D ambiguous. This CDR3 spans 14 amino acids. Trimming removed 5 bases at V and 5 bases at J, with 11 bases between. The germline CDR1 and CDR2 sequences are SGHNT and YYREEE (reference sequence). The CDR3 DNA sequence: TGTGCCAGCAGTCAACAGCTAAATAATTCACCCCTCCACTTT. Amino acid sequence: CASSQQLNNSPLHF.

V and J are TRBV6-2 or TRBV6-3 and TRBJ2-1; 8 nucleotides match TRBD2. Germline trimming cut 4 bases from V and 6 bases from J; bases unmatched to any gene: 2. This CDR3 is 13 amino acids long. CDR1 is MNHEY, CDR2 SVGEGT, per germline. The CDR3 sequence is CASSFTSGNEQFF. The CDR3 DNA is TGTGCCAGCAGTTTCACTAGCGGCAATGAGCAGTTCTTC.

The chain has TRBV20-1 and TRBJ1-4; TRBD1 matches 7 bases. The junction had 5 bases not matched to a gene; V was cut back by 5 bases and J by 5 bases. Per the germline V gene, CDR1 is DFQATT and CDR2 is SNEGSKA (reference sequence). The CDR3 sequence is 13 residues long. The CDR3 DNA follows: TGCAGTGCTCTAAAGGACAGGAATGAAAAACTGTTTTTT. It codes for CSALKDRNEKLFF.

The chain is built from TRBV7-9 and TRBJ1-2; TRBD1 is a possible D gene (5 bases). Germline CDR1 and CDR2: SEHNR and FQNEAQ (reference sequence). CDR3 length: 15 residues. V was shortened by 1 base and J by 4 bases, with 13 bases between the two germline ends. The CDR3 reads CASSLVGGTGYGYTF. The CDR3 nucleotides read TGTGCCAGCAGCTTAGTGGGGGGAACGGGCTATGGCTACACCTTC. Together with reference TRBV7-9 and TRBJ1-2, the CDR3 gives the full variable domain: DTGVSQNPRHKITKRGQNVTFRCDPISEHNRLYWYRQTLGQGPEFLTYFQNEAQLEKSRLLSDRFSAERPKGSFSTLEIQRTEQGDSAMYLCASSLVGGTGYGYTFGSGTRLTVV.

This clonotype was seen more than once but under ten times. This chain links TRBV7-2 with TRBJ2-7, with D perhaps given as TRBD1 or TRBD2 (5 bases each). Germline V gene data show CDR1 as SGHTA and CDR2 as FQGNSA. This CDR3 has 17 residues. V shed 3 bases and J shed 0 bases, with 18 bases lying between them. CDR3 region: CASSLGVSGLLSYEQYF. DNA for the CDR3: TGTGCCAGCAGCTTGGGGGTTTCGGGTCTTCTCTCCTACGAGCAGTACTTC.

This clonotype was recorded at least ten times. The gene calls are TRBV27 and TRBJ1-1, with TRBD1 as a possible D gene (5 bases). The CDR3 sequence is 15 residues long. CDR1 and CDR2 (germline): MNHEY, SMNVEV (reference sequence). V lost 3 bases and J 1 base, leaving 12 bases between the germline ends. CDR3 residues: CASSFIRGENTEAFF. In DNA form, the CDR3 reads TGTGCCAGCAGTTTCATTAGAGGGGAGAACACTGAAGCTTTCTTT.

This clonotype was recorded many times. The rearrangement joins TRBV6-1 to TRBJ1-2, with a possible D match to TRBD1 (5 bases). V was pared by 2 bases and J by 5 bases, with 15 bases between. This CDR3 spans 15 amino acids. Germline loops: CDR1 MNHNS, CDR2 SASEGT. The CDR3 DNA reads TGTGCCAGCAGTGAAACCCGGGGAGCAGGGTATGGCTACACCTTC. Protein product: CASSETRGAGYGYTF.

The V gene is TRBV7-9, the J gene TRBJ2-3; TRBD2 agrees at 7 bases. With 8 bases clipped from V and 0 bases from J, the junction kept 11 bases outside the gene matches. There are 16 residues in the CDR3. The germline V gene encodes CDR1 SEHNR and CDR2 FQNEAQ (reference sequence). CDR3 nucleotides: TGTGCCAGCGATAACTTGGGGGGGGAAAGCACAGATACGCAGTATTTT. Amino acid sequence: CASDNLGGESTDTQYF.